This T cell receptor (beta chain) was identified in a study of Tregs in tolerant kidney transplant recipients. The data were produced by immunoSEQ multiplex PCR, yet TCRdb's version contains in-frame clones alone and is incomplete. Here the sample spans 90,000 to 150,000 clones, 92% being singletons. Looked up from germline, CDR1 is SGHRS and CDR2 is YFSETQ. V lost 4 bases, J lost 5 bases, and 16 bases stayed unmatched. This CDR3 has 17 amino acids. The clonotype was recovered from a human donor in good health. The J gene is TRBJ1-2, the V gene TRBV5-1; TRBD1 matches 8 bases. The sequenced sample was CD4+ T cells from blood. CDR3 sequence: CASSPLQGGGGNYGYTF. DNA of the CDR3: TGCGCCAGCAGCCCATTACAGGGGGGCGGCGGTAATTATGGCTACACCTTC. Using reference TRBV5-1 and TRBJ1-2 for the parts outside the CDR3, the full variable domain is KAGVTQTPRYLIKTRGQQVTLSCSPISGHRSVSWYQQTPGQGLQFLFEYFSETQRNKGNFPGRFSGRQFSNSRSEMNVSTLELGDSALYLCASSPLQGGGGNYGYTFGSGTRLTVV.